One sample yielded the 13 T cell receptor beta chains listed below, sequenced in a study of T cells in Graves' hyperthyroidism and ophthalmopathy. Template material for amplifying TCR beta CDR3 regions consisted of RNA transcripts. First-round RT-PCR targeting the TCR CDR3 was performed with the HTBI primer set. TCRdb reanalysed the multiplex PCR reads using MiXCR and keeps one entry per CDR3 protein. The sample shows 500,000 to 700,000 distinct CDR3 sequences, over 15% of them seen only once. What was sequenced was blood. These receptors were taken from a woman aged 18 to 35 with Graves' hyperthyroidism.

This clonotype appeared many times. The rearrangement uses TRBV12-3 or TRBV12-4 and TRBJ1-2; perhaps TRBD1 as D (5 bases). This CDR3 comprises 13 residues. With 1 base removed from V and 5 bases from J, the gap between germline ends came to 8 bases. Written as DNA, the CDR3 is TGTGCCAGCAGTTTAGGTGGGGCGTATGGCTACACCTTC. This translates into CASSLGGAYGYTF.

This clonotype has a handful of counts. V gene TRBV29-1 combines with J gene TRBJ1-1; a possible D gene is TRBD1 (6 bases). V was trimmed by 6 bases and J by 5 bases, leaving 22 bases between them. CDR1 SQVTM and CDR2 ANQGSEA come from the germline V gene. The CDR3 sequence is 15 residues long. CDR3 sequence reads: CSVAPGAFMGTEAFF. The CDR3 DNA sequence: TGCAGCGTCGCCCCGGGGGCCTTCATGGGGACTGAAGCTTTCTTT.

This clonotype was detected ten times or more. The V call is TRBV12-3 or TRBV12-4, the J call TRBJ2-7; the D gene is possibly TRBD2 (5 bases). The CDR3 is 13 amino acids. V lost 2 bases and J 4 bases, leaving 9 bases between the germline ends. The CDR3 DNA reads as TGTGCCAGCAGTTTACAGGAGGTATACGAGCAGTACTTC. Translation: CASSLQEVYEQYF.

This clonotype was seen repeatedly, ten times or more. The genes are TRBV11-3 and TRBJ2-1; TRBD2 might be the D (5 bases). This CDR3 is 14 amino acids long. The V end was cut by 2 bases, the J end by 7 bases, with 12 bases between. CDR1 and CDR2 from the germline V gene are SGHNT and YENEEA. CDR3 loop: CASSLIGVGNEQFF. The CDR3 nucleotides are TGTGCCAGCAGCTTAATCGGGGTTGGAAATGAGCAGTTCTTC.

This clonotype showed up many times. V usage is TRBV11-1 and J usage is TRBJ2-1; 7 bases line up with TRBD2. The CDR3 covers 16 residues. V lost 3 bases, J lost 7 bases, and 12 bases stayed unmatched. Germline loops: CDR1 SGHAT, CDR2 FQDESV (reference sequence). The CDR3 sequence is CASSFFRGGLWNEQFF. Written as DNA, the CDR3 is TGTGCCAGCAGCTTTTTTCGCGGGGGTCTTTGGAATGAGCAGTTCTTC.

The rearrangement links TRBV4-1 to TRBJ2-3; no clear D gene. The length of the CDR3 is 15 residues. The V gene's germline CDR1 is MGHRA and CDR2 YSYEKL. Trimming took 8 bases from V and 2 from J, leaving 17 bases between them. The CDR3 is CASGPRTQHTDTQYF. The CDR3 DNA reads TGCGCCAGCGGCCCCCGGACGCAACACACAGATACGCAGTATTTT.

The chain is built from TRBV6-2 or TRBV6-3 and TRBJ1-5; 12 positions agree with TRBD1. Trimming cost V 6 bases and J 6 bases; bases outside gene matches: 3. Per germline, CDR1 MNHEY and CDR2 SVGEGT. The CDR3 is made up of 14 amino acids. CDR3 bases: TGTGCCAGCAGGGGGACAGGGGGCAGTCAGCCCCAGCATTTT. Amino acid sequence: CASRGTGGSQPQHF.

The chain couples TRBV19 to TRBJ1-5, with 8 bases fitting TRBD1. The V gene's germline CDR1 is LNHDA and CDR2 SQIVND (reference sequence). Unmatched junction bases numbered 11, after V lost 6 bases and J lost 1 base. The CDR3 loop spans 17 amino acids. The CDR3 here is CASSTNTGGGSNQPQHF. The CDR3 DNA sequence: TGTGCCAGTAGCACGAATACAGGGGGAGGAAGCAATCAGCCCCAGCATTTT.

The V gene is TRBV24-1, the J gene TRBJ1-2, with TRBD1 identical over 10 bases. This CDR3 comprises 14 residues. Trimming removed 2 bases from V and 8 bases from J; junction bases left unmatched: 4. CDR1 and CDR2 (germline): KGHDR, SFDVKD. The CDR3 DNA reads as TGTGCCACCAGTGATTCCGGGACAGGGGACGGCTACACCTTC. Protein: CATSDSGTGDGYTF.

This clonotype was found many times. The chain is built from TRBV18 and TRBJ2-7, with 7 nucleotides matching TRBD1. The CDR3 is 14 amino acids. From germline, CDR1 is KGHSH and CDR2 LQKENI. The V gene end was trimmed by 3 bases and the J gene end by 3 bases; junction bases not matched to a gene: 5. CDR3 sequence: CASSPPPGGYEQYF. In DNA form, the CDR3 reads TGTGCCAGCTCACCCCCCCCAGGGGGCTACGAGCAGTACTTC.

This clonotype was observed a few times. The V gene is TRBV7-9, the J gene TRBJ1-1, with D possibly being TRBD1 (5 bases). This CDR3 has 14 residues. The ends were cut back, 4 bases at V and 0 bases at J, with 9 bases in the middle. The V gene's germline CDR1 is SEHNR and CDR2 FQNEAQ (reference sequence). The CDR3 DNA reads TGTGCCAGCAGCTCCTTGGGGGTGAACACTGAAGCTTTCTTT. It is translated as CASSSLGVNTEAFF.

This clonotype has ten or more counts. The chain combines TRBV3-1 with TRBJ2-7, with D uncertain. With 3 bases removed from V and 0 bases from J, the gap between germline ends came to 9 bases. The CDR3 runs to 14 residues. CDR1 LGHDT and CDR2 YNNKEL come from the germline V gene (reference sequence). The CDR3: CASSQWRSSYEQYF. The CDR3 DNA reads TGTGCCAGCAGCCAGTGGCGGAGCTCCTACGAGCAGTACTTC.

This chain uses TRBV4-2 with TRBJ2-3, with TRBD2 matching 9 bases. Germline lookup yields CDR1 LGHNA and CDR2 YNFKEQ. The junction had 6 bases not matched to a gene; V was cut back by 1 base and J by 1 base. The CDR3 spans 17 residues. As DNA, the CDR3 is TGTGCCAGCAGCCAAGCTTTGGCGGGGGGGCGCACAGATACGCAGTATTTT. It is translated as CASSQALAGGRTDTQYF.